What follows describes a single T cell receptor (beta chain). No cognate antigen has been identified for it. No base quality information exists; no much larger clone differs at one position. The time point label, as the study defines it: cells obtained before transplantation from donor or recipient. CD3+CD4+ and CD3+CD8+ populations were FACS-sorted from unstimulated pre-transplant donor and recipient cells taken from spleen or lymph nodes. This sample was taken from a study of graft-versus-host responses after intestinal transplantation (dated by TCRdb to the early 2020s). With regard to the full study: The transplants that recipients received were multivisceral, liver-intestinal, or isolated intestinal. Anti-thymocyte globulin induction was given to all recipients, followed by maintenance tacrolimus and steroids for approximately 3 years. Bulk TCR-beta CDR3 sequencing was used to track graft-versus-host and host-versus-graft alloreactive T cell clones in the graft, circulation and bone marrow after intestinal transplantation. Alloreactive clones were identified by sequencing pre-transplant mixed lymphocyte reaction products and comparing these products with unstimulated pre-transplant donor and recipient T cells. Of the roughly 25 intestinal transplant recipients enrolled in the cohort, one of whom was a retransplant, a few patients without pretransplant specimens were excluded. Donor T cell macrochimerism was defined as a peak of at least 4% donor T cells among recipient peripheral blood mononuclear cells. Samples from a few later patients were sequenced in-house on an Illumina MiSeq with MiXCR processing rather than by the commercial service. Summary of the overall study and its limitations: GvH clones were detected in recipient bone marrow, and some of these GvH clones were observed earlier in ileal mucosa or blood, consistent with an intestinal mucosal origin. Conclusions were limited by the relatively low number and heterogeneity of intestinal transplant patients. In the allografts of patients with donor T cell macrochimerism, GvH to HvG T cell clonal ratios were high. Early after transplant, peak levels of circulating GvH clones were found to be associated with declines in HvG clones.

Trimming costs V 2 bases and J 4 bases, and their ends lie 10 bases apart. The CDR3, from cysteine to phenylalanine, totals 14 residues. The sequence is cut down to CDR3 DNA, 42 bases in frame from base 1. For CDR1 and CDR2, the germline V gene lists SGHRS and YFSETQ. To prepare the library, the immunoSEQ multiplex PCR assay was applied. In most patients, genomic DNA was isolated using the Qiagen DNeasy Blood and Tissue Kit and sent frozen to Adaptive Biotechnologies for TCR sequencing. For most patients, genomic DNA was subjected to high-throughput TCR-beta CDR3 sequencing by Adaptive Biotechnologies. Concerning the study's data processing: TCR sequencing data were retrieved from Adaptive's ImmunoSEQ software for around 19 patients, whereas a few other patients were processed with MiXCR and VDJtools. To correct CD4 versus CD8 sorting errors, any sequence found in both subsets at a frequency ratio below 5:1 was removed. CDR3 nucleotide sequences shared by donor and recipient were removed because the origin of these sequences could not be assigned. To count as alloreactive, a clone needed at least 2-fold expansion over unstimulated cells and a minimum CFSE-low frequency of 0.002% (template counts) or 0.001% (read counts). A clone was considered mappable if detected in the sequenced pre-transplant spleen, lymph node, or MLR CFSE-low populations of the donor or recipient. Cumulative frequency of alloreactive clones was calculated as a percentage of all sequences weighted by copy number. TCRdb holds this immuneACCESS table with in-frame rearrangements only. Some clones are missing; in checked studies, unresolved V genes explain under half, and the rest has no known cause. That table furnishes V, J and clone size, whereas the DNA furnished D and trimming. The sample contains 90,000 to 95,000 clones, over 80% of them found a single time. In total, the top ten clones hold about 0.5% of the sample.

This sequence originates from a human donor who received an intestinal transplant. This specimen consisted of unstimulated CD8+ T cells sorted from spleen or lymph node cells, obtained before intestinal transplant. Recombination linked TRBV5-1 to TRBJ2-1; tentative D gene TRBD1, with 5 bases matching. The nucleotide sequence reads TGCGCCAGCAGCTTCTCAGGGAAATACAATGAGCAGTTCTTC. This sequence encodes CASSFSGKYNEQFF.